Listed here are 3 T cell receptor beta chains from one sample, sequenced in a study of blood T cells in healthy people across ages (dated by TCRdb to the mid-2010s). The library relied on 5' RACE. A second PCR of roughly 6 to 11 cycles was run with a J-beta primer mix and a sample-barcoded 5' primer. TCRdb ran its own pipeline on the public reads, namely fastp trimming at Q25 and MiXCR clone calling, and kept in-frame beta chains. One record per CDR3 amino acid sequence lists the most common genes and DNA. The sample records 1,800,000 or so distinct CDR3 sequences, about two fifths of which are singletons. Together, the top ten hold under 25% of the sample. The material sequenced was blood. Receptors originate from a human donor in good health.

This clonotype was observed a handful of times. The rearrangement joins TRBV5-6 to TRBJ1-2, with 8 bases aligning to TRBD1. This CDR3 is 17 amino acids long. Germline values: CDR1 SGHDT, CDR2 YYEEEE. With V trimmed by 0 bases and J by 3 bases, 10 bases remained unmatched. The CDR3 sequence: CASSLVAAGGAHYGYTF. For the CDR3, the DNA is TGTGCCAGCAGCTTGGTAGCGGCAGGGGGCGCGCACTATGGCTACACCTTC.

A remark on this clonotype: A read error may account for a junction end that differs from germline. This chain uses TRBV6-4 with TRBJ1-2; D is ambiguous. The CDR3 covers 13 residues. Germline CDR1 MRHNA, CDR2 SNTAGT. The CDR3 region has the DNA TGTGCCGGCAGCTCGGGTGTTGGGAATGGCTACACCTTC. Protein sequence: CAGSSGVGNGYTF.

The chain employs TRBV29-1 and TRBJ2-1, with 7 bases that match TRBD1. This CDR3 spans 12 amino acids. The V gene's germline CDR1 is SQVTM and CDR2 ANQGSEA. J lost 8 bases, V lost 3 bases, and 4 bases had no gene match. The CDR3 loop reads CSVEVTGDEQFF. The CDR3 DNA is TGCAGCGTTGAGGTTACAGGGGATGAGCAGTTCTTC.